Described below is a single T cell receptor beta chain sequence and its context. The trim removed 6 bases at V and 7 bases at J, leaving 8 bases unmatched. Looked up from germline, CDR1 is MNHEY and CDR2 is SMNVEV (reference sequence). This CDR3 is 14 amino acids long. The source of the sample is a study of blood T cell repertoires in COVID-19. Study information: Italy, Spain and the United States were the sources of the convalescent and acute COVID-19 samples. PBMCs, B-cell-depleted T cells, or T cells provided the cDNA or gDNA that made up the material.

In the original processing: Reference gene primers were amplified, and this amplification served to estimate nucleated cell counts. The assay was immunoSEQ multiplex PCR, and TCRdb's table has in-frame clones only and misses some. That table furnishes V, J and clone size, whereas the DNA furnished D and trimming. This sample has 200,000 to 250,000 clones, with approximately 90% found just once. The sequence came from a man aged 45 to 65 with COVID-19, enrolled during active disease. The sample consisted of peripheral blood. V is TRBV27 and J is TRBJ1-4, with TRBD1 identical over 7 bases. Here the CDR3 DNA reads TGTGCCAGCAGAACTTGGACAGGAGGTGAAAAACTGTTTTTT. Residues: CASRTWTGGEKLFF.